The 18 T cell receptor beta chains given below trace back to one sample, sequenced in a study of CD8 T cells in ankylosing spondylitis. Points from the study as a whole: Made up of under ten highly homologous variants, a TCR beta motif appeared characteristic of ankylosing spondylitis blood.

Their cognate antigens are unknown. TCRdb processed the 5' RACE reads anew with MiXCR; each CDR3 protein has one entry. The repertoire includes fewer than 450,000 distinct CDR3 sequences, 17% of them detected once, and around 0.92% sits in the top ten. The sample was blood, either unsorted or a sorted T cell fraction (not recorded which). The receptors were gathered from a male donor with ankylosing spondylitis.

The chain recombines TRBV7-3 with TRBJ2-1; 14 bases align to TRBD2. The CDR3 loop spans 15 amino acids. With 5 bases clipped from V and 11 bases from J, the junction kept 8 bases outside the gene matches. Germline assignment: CDR1 SGHTA and CDR2 FQGTGA. CDR3 loop: CASSPQGLAGGQQFF. The DNA for the CDR3 is TGTGCCAGCAGCCCTCAAGGACTAGCGGGAGGTCAGCAGTTCTTC. Combining the CDR3 with reference TRBV7-3 and TRBJ2-1 gives the whole variable domain GAGVSQTPSNKVTEKGKYVELRCDPISGHTALYWYRQSLGQGPEFLIYFQGTGAADDSGLPNDRFFAVRPEGSVSTLKIQRTERGDSAVYLCASSPQGLAGGQQFFGPGTRLTVL.

As concerns this clonotype: Germline is not matched at one junction end, which may reflect a read error. The V and J genes are TRBV6-2 or TRBV6-3 and TRBJ2-1, with D maybe TRBD2 (6 bases). The CDR3 totals 13 residues. Looked up from germline, CDR1 is MNHEY and CDR2 is SVGEGT. This chain's CDR3 is CASSYSDYDEQFF. The CDR3 DNA sequence: TGTGCCAGCAGTTACTCGGACTACGATGAGCAGTTCTTC.

The sample holds a few counts of this clonotype. The rearrangement uses TRBV7-2 and TRBJ1-1; D is uncertain. V was pared by 1 base and J by 4 bases, with 7 bases between. This CDR3 contains 13 residues. Germline CDR1 is SGHTA and CDR2 is FQGNSA. CDR3 protein: CASSLGSSTEAFF. Written as DNA, the CDR3 is TGTGCCAGCAGCTTAGGCTCCTCCACTGAAGCTTTCTTT.

This clonotype has only a few counts. The CDR3: CASSLGTSGGAGELFF. The CDR3 region has the DNA TGTGCCAGCAGTTTAGGGACTAGCGGGGGGGCCGGGGAGCTGTTTTTT. The rearrangement links TRBV12-3 or TRBV12-4 to TRBJ2-2; 15 positions agree with TRBD2. V gave up 1 base and J gave up 6 bases; unmatched junction bases: 0. The length of the CDR3 is 16 residues.

The chain carries TRBV15 and TRBJ1-3; a possible D gene is TRBD1 (6 bases). CDR1 and CDR2 from the germline V gene are LNHNV and YYDKDF (reference sequence). V dropped 0 bases and J dropped 4 bases, with 13 bases sitting between them. The CDR3 length is 16 residues. CDR3 sequence: CATSRDLGQQGNTIYF. Here the CDR3 DNA reads TGTGCCACCAGCAGAGACCTAGGACAGCAGGGAAACACCATATATTTT.

The chain carries TRBV7-3 and TRBJ2-1, with D unclear. Trimming took off 2 bases at V and 4 bases at J, with 12 bases between the two ends. There are 15 residues in the CDR3. Germline CDR1 is SGHTA and CDR2 is FQGTGA. DNA of the CDR3: TGTGCCAGCAGCTTAGGCCCACTGACTTACAATGAGCAGTTCTTC. This sequence encodes CASSLGPLTYNEQFF.

This rearrangement joins TRBV6-2 or TRBV6-3 to TRBJ2-1, with 12 bases that match TRBD2. The CDR3 sequence is 17 residues long. CDR1 and CDR2 from the germline V gene are MNHEY and SVGEGT. Trimming cost V 0 bases and J 7 bases; bases outside gene matches: 7. The CDR3: CASSYSFLAGGGNEQFF. CDR3 DNA: TGTGCCAGCAGTTACTCCTTCCTAGCGGGAGGGGGGAATGAGCAGTTCTTC.

A few counts support this clonotype. The chain is built from TRBV18 and TRBJ1-5; 7 bases fit TRBD1. The length of the CDR3 is 15 residues. Germline CDR1 KGHSH, CDR2 LQKENI. After removal of 3 bases from V and 8 bases from J, the junction contained 10 bases not matched to a gene. CDR3 nucleotides: TGTGCCAGCTCACCGGGGGGACAGACGAAGGAGCCCCAGCATTTT. It codes for CASSPGGQTKEPQHF.

The rearrangement links TRBV25-1 to TRBJ1-6; 7 bases match TRBD1. Per the germline V gene, CDR1 is MGHDK and CDR2 is SYGVNS. The V gene end was trimmed by 5 bases and the J gene end by 7 bases; junction bases not matched to a gene: 14. This CDR3 region has 17 residues. The CDR3 DNA follows: TGTGCCAGCAGTACCCGCCGAGGGGGCGAGGGGAATTCACCCCTCCACTTT. This sequence encodes CASSTRRGGEGNSPLHF.

The chain employs TRBV5-1 and TRBJ1-6; 8 bases align to TRBD1. Germline CDR1 SGHRS, CDR2 YFSETQ. This CDR3 comprises 14 residues. After removal of 3 bases from V and 7 bases from J, the junction contained 3 bases not matched to a gene. The CDR3 loop reads CASSWDRTNSPLHF. Here the CDR3 DNA reads TGCGCCAGCAGCTGGGACAGGACAAATTCACCCCTCCACTTT.

This clonotype was seen only a few times. The chain is built from TRBV29-1 and TRBJ2-7; D perhaps matches TRBD2 (6 bases). V lost 3 bases and J lost 6, with 9 bases in between. In germline, CDR1 is SQVTM, CDR2 ANQGSEA. CDR3 length: 11 amino acids. Here the CDR3 reads CSVDRDSEQYF. The CDR3, as DNA: TGCAGCGTTGACCGGGACTCCGAGCAGTACTTC.

The table lists this clonotype with a few counts. The chain joins TRBV29-1 to TRBJ2-5; tentative D call: TRBD1 (6 bases). Trimming cost V 0 bases and J 2 bases, with 7 bases left between them. Germline-derived CDR1 and CDR2 are SQVTM and ANQGSEA. The CDR3 length is 13 residues. DNA for the CDR3: TGCAGCGTTGAAGAAGGGGGTCAAGAGACCCAGTACTTC. Encoded protein: CSVEEGGQETQYF.

This chain uses TRBV5-5 with TRBJ2-2, with 14 positions matching TRBD2. Germline V lookup: CDR1 SGHKS, CDR2 YYEKEE (reference sequence). The CDR3 is 17 residues long. V lost 3 bases and J lost 6; bases outside the gene matches: 7. DNA of the CDR3: TGTGCCAGCAGCTCAAGACTAGCGGGGGGGTATGCCGGGGAGCTGTTTTTT. Protein product: CASSSRLAGGYAGELFF.

This chain connects TRBV7-2 to TRBJ1-1; D unclear. CDR1 and CDR2 (germline): SGHTA, FQGNSA. CDR3 size: 14 residues. V lost 0 bases and J lost 7, with 12 bases in between. The DNA for the CDR3 is TGTGCCAGCAGCTTAGCGCGTGGAGGCAGTGAAGCTTTCTTT. It specifies CASSLARGGSEAFF.

This clonotype was observed at least ten times. The chain has TRBV12-3 or TRBV12-4 and TRBJ2-3; D unclear. The CDR3 covers 11 residues. V was clipped by 0 bases and J by 5 bases, with 0 bases between them. The CDR3 is CASSLADTQYF. DNA of the CDR3: TGTGCCAGCAGTTTAGCAGATACGCAGTATTTT.

The J gene is TRBJ1-2, the V gene TRBV18; D is perhaps TRBD1 (5 bases). This CDR3 is built from 16 residues. The germline V gene has CDR1 KGHSH and CDR2 LQKENI. V lost 3 bases and J 3 bases, leaving 17 bases between the germline ends. In nucleotides, the CDR3 is TGTGCCAGCTCACCGAAAGGAAGTGGGGGGGACTATGGCTACACCTTC. This gives the protein CASSPKGSGGDYGYTF.

At least ten counts were recorded for this clonotype. The junction and the germline gene differ at one end; a read error may be behind it. This chain connects TRBV5-1 to TRBJ2-6, with D uncertain. The CDR3 consists of 15 residues. The germline CDR1 and CDR2 sequences are SGHRS and YFSETQ. CDR3 sequence (DNA): TGTGCCAGCAGCTTAGGAAGCTCTGGGGCCAACGTCCTGACTTTC. Protein: CASSLGSSGANVLTF.

The chain links TRBV19 to TRBJ2-5, with D hard to call. V lost 4 bases and J lost 2, with 11 bases in between. The V gene's germline CDR1 is LNHDA and CDR2 SQIVND (reference sequence). CDR3 size: 14 residues. CDR3 in amino acids: CASSRKASQETQYF. The CDR3 nucleotides read TGTGCCAGTAGTAGGAAGGCCAGTCAAGAGACCCAGTACTTC.